The rows below give T cell receptor beta chains drawn from one sample of a study of T-cell reconstitution after alpha-beta-depleted transplantation in children. Each CDR3 protein gets one entry after TCRdb re-called the PCR reads with MiXCR. The sample yields some 240,000 distinct CDR3 sequences, 9.7% seen once. The specimen comprised PBMCs from the stem cell graft donor, sampled from the stem cell graft. Receptors originate from a human donor who donated a stem cell graft to a child with SCID. Both conserved end residues are part of each CDR3. A D gene is named only where the DNA matches it firmly. The size field is filled for only some rows; it gives once, few, many or a size class.

abundance,d_gene,j_gene,v_gene,CDR3nt,CDR3aa
many,NA,TRBJ2-2,TRBV28,TGTGCCAGCAGTCCCTTAGTAGGGGAGAACACCGGGGAGCTGTTTTTT,CASSPLVGENTGELFF
NA,NA,TRBJ1-5,TRBV4-3,TGCGCCAGCAGCCAAGATAGGCGGGGGCGGTTTGGGCAGCCCCAGCATTTT,CASSQDRRGRFGQPQHF
few,NA,TRBJ2-7,TRBV11-1,TGTGCCAGCAGCTTAGGACTAGACCGGGGCGAGCAGTACTTC,CASSLGLDRGEQYF
many,TRBD2,TRBJ2-2,TRBV7-9,TGTGCCAGCCGACTAGCGGGGGGAGCCACCGGGGAGCTGTTTTTT,CASRLAGGATGELFF
many,NA,TRBJ1-1,TRBV20-1,TGCAGTGCTACTAGCCCCGGAGGGGGGAACACTGAAGCTTTCTTT,CSATSPGGGNTEAFF
many,NA,TRBJ2-7,TRBV5-1,TGCGCCAGCAGCTCGACAGACTCCTACGAGCAGTACTTC,CASSSTDSYEQYF
NA,NA,TRBJ1-2,TRBV5-1,TGCGCCAGCAGCCCCTCCGGGCCGGGGTATGGCTACACCTTC,CASSPSGPGYGYTF
many,NA,TRBJ2-1,TRBV20-1,TGCAGTGCTAGAGACCCCTTGGGGTACAATGAGCAGTTCTTC,CSARDPLGYNEQFF
many,NA,TRBJ1-6,TRBV20-1,TGCAGTGCATCGGACAGATATAATTCACCCCTCCACTTT,CSASDRYNSPLHF
NA,NA,TRBJ1-2,TRBV5-1,TGCGCCAGCAGCTCGTATGAGTCGGAGGTGCTCTATGGCTACACCTTC,CASSSYESEVLYGYTF
many,TRBD2,TRBJ2-1,TRBV9,TGTGCCAGCAGCTCCCGACTAGCGGGGGTCGACAATGAGCAGTTCTTC,CASSSRLAGVDNEQFF
few,NA,TRBJ2-5,TRBV11-2,TGTGCCAGCAGCTTAGTCTCGGGACCCCAAGAGACCCAGTACTTC,CASSLVSGPQETQYF
many,NA,TRBJ2-3,TRBV5-1,TGCGCCAGCAGCTTGGCGGCTAGCTGGGATACGCAGTATTTT,CASSLAASWDTQYF
many,NA,TRBJ1-6,TRBV7-3,TGTGCCAGCAGCTTAGCCGGGGGCAATAATTCACCCCTCCACTTT,CASSLAGGNNSPLHF
few,TRBD2,TRBJ2-1,TRBV11-2,TGTGCCAGCAGCTCGTCCGGGACTAGCGGGGGGGCAAGCTCCTACAATGAGCAGTTCTTC,CASSSSGTSGGASSYNEQFF
many,NA,TRBJ2-2,TRBV7-3,TGTGCCAGCAGCTACCCCGGGGGCAAGAACACCGGGGAGCTGTTTTTT,CASSYPGGKNTGELFF
many,NA,TRBJ1-1,TRBV6-4,TGTGCCAGCAGTGAAGGGGAGAACACTGAAGCTTTCTTT,CASSEGENTEAFF
few,NA,TRBJ1-1,TRBV27,TGTGCCAGCAGTGATCGCTGGGGAGCTTTCTTT,CASSDRWGAFF
many,NA,TRBJ2-1,TRBV20-1,TGCAGTGCTAGAGATGGAGCGAGGCAGGGTAACGATGAGCAGTTCTTC,CSARDGARQGNDEQFF
many,NA,TRBJ1-5,TRBV10-3,TGTGCCATCAGTGAGTCAACGGGGGGCAATCAGCCCCAGCATTTT,CAISESTGGNQPQHF
many,TRBD1,TRBJ1-6,TRBV4-3,TGCGCCAGCAGCCAAGGTCAGGGGGGCCTTTATAATTCACCCCTCCACTTT,CASSQGQGGLYNSPLHF
many,NA,TRBJ2-7,TRBV10-3,TGTGCCATCAGTCAGACCCAATACCGCGCCGAGCAGTACTTC,CAISQTQYRAEQYF
many,TRBD2,TRBJ2-3,TRBV20-1,TGCAGTGCTAGGAGGGTGACTAGCGGGGGGAAATTCACAGATACGCAGTATTTT,CSARRVTSGGKFTDTQYF
many,TRBD1,TRBJ2-1,TRBV6-2/TRBV6-3,TGTGCCAGCAGCCCCGGCCAGGGGGTCCGCAATGAGCAGTTCTTC,CASSPGQGVRNEQFF
many,NA,TRBJ1-1,TRBV15,TGTGCCACCAGCAGAGAGGGGCCACGCACTGAAGCTTTCTTT,CATSREGPRTEAFF
many,TRBD2,TRBJ2-1,TRBV29-1,TGCAGCGTTGAAGATCTGGCGGGGGGCTTGGGGACTGAGCAGTTCTTC,CSVEDLAGGLGTEQFF
many,NA,TRBJ1-6,TRBV20-1,TGCAGTGCTAGGGAAGAGAGCTGGGATAATTCACCCCTCCACTTT,CSAREESWDNSPLHF
many,NA,TRBJ2-7,TRBV20-1,TGCAGTGCTAGAGAGACCGGGACCTTACCCTACGAGCAGTACTTC,CSARETGTLPYEQYF